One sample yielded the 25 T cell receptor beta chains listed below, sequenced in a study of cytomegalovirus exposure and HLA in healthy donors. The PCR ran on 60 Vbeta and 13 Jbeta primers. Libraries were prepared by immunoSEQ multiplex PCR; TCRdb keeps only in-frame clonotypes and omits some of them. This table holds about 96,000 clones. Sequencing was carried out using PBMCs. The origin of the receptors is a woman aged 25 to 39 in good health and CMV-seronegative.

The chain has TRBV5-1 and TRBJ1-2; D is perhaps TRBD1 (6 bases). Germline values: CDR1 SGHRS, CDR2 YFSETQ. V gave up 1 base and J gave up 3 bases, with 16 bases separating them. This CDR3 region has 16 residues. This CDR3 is CASSLRTGGSDYGYTF. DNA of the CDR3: TGCGCCAGCAGCTTGAGGACGGGGGGCTCGGACTATGGCTACACCTTC.

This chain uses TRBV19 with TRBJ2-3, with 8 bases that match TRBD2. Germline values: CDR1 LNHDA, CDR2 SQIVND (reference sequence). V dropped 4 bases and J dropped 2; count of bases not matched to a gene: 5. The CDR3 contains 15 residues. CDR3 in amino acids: CASSSSGGNTDTQYF. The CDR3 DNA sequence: TGTGCCAGTAGTAGCTCGGGGGGGAACACAGATACGCAGTATTTT.

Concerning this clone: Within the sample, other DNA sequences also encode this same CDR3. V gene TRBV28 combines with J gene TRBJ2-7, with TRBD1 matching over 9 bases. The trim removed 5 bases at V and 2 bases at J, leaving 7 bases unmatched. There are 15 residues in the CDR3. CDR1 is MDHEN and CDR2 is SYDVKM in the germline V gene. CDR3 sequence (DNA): TGTGCCAGCAGTCTCCTGGGGACAGGGCCCTACGAGCAGTACTTC. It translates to CASSLLGTGPYEQYF.

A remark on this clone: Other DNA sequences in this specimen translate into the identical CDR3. The CDR3: CASSFDRGVNTEAFF. The CDR3 DNA is TGTGCCAGCAGCTTCGACAGGGGGGTGAACACTGAAGCTTTCTTT. This chain joins TRBV7-6 and TRBJ1-1; TRBD1 matches 9 bases. V was clipped by 3 bases and J by 0 bases; unmatched bases: 2. The germline gives CDR1 SGHVS, CDR2 FNYEAQ. The CDR3 has 15 residues.

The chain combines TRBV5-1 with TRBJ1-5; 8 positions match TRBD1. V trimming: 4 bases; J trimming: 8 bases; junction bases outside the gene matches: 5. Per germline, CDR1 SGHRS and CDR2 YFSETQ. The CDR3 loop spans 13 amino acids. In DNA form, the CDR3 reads TGCGCCAGCAGCGGGGGACAGGATGAGCCCCAGCATTTT. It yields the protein CASSGGQDEPQHF.

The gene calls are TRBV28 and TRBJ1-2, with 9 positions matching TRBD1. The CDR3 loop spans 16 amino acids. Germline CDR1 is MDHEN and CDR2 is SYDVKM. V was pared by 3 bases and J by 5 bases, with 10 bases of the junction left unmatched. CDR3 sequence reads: CASSLGGTGSYYGYTF. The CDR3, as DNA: TGTGCCAGCAGTTTGGGTGGGACAGGGTCATATTATGGCTACACCTTC.

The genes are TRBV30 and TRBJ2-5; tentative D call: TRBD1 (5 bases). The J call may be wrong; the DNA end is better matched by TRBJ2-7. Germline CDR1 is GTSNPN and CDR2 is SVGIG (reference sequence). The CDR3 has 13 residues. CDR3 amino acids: CAWMNQGVYEQYF. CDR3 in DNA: TGTGCCTGGATGAACCAGGGTGTCTACGAGCAGTACTTC.

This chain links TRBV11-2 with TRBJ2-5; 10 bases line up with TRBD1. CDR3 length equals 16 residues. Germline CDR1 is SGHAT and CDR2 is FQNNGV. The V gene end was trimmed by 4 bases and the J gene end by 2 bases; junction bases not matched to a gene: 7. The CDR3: CASSSYRTGGQETQYF. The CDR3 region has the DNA TGTGCCAGCAGCTCTTATCGGACAGGGGGACAAGAGACCCAGTACTTC.

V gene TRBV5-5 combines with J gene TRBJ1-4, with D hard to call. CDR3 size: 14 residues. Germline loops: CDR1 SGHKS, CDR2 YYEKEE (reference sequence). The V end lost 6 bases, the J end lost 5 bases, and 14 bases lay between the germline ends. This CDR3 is CASTKVDWNEKLFF. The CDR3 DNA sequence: TGTGCCAGCACCAAAGTTGACTGGAATGAAAAACTGTTTTTT. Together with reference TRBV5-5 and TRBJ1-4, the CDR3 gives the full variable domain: DAGVTQSPTHLIKTRGQQVTLRCSPISGHKSVSWYQQVLGQGPQFIFQYYEKEERGRGNFPDRFSARQFPNYSSELNVNALLLGDSALYLCASTKVDWNEKLFFGSGTQLSVL.

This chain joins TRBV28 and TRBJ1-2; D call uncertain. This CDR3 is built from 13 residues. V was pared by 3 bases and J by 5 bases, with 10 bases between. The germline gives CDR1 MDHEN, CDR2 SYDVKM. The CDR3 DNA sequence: TGTGCCAGCAGTTTTTCCCGGGTATATGGCTACACCTTC. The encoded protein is CASSFSRVYGYTF.

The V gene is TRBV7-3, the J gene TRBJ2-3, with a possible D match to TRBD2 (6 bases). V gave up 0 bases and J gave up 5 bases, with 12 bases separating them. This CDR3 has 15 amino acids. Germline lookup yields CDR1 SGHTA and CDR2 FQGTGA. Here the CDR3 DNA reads TGTGCCAGCAGCTTAACGGGCGGGGCCTTAGATACGCAGTATTTT. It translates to CASSLTGGALDTQYF.

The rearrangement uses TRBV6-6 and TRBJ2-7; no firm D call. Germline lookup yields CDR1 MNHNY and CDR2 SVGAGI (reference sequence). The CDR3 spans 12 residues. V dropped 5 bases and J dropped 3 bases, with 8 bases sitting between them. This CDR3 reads CASSTNNYEQYF. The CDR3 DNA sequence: TGTGCCAGCAGTACTAACAACTACGAGCAGTACTTC.

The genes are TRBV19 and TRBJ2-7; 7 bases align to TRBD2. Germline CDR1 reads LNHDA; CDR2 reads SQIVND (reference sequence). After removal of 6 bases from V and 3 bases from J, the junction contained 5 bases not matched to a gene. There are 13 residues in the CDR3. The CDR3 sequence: CASSDLAGYEQYF. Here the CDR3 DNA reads TGTGCCAGTAGCGACTTAGCGGGCTACGAGCAGTACTTC. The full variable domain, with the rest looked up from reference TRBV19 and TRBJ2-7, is DGGITQSPKYLFRKEGQNVTLSCEQNLNHDAMYWYRQDPGQGLRLIYYSQIVNDFQKGDIAEGYSVSREKKESFPLTVTSAQKNPTAFYLCASSDLAGYEQYFGPGTRLTVT.

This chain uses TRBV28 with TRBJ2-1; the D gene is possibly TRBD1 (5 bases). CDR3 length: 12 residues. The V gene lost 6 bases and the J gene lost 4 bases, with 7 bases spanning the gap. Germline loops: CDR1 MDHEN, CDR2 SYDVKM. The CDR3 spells CASRRQYNEQFF. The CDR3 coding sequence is TGTGCCAGCAGAAGACAGTACAATGAGCAGTTCTTC.

The CDR3 reads CASSKGQGSEKLFF. CDR3 nucleotides: TGTGCCAGCAGTAAGGGACAGGGAAGCGAAAAACTGTTTTTT. The chain couples TRBV6-1 to TRBJ1-4; TRBD1 agrees at 9 bases. This CDR3 region has 14 residues. With V trimmed by 5 bases and J by 8 bases, 6 bases remained unmatched. Germline values: CDR1 MNHNS, CDR2 SASEGT.

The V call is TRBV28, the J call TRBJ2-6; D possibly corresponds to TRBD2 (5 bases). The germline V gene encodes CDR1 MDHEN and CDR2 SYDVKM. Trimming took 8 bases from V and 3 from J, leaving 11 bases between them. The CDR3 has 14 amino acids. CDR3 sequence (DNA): TGTGCCAGCCACGGAGCGGATGGGGCCAACGTCCTGACTTTC. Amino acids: CASHGADGANVLTF.

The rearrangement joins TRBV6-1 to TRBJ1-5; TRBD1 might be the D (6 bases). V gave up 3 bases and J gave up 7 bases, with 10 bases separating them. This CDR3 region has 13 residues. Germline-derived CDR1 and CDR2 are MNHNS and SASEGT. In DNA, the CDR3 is TGTGCCAGCAGTGACGGGACACGCCAGCCCCAGCATTTT. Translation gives CASSDGTRQPQHF.

In nucleotides, the CDR3 is TGTGCCAGCTTAAAGGACATTAACACTGAAGCTTTCTTT. Amino acid sequence: CASLKDINTEAFF. The chain employs TRBV2 and TRBJ1-1; TRBD1 is a possible D gene (5 bases). The CDR3 runs 13 residues. V gave up 8 bases and J gave up 2 bases, with 12 bases separating them. The germline gives CDR1 SNHLY, CDR2 FYNNEI.

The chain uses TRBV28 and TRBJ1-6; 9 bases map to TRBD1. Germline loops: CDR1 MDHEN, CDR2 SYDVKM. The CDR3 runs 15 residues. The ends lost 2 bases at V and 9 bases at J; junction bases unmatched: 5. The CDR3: CASSLRGQGTSPLHF. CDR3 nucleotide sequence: TGTGCCAGCAGTTTAAGGGGACAGGGAACTTCACCCCTCCACTTT.

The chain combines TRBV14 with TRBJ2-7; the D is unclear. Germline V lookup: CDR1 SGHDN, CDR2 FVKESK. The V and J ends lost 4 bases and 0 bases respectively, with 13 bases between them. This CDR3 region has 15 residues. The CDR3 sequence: CASSPLIPGSYEQYF. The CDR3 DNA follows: TGTGCCAGCAGCCCCCTGATCCCAGGCTCCTACGAGCAGTACTTC.

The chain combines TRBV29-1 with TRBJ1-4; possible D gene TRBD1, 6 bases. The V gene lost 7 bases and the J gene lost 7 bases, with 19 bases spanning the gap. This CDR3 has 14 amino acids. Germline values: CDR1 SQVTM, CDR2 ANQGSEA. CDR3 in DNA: TGCAGCGCACAACAGGGAACTAGCGGTGAAAAACTGTTTTTT. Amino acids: CSAQQGTSGEKLFF.

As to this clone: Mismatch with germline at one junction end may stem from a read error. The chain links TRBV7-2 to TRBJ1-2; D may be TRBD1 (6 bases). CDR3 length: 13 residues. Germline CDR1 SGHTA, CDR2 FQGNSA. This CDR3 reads CASTLDHRVPSAF. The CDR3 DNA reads TGTGCCAGCACCCTAGACCACAGGGTGCCGTCCGCCTTC.

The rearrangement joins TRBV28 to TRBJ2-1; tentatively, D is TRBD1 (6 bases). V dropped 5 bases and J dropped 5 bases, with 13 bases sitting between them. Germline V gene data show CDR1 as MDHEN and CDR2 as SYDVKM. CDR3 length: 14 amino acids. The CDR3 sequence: CASSVGGPDNEQFF. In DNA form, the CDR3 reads TGTGCCAGCAGTGTAGGGGGTCCCGACAATGAGCAGTTCTTC.

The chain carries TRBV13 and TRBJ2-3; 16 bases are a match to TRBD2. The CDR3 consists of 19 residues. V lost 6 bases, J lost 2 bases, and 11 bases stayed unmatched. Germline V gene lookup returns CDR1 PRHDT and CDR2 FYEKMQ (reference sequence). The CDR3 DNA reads TGTGCCAGCAGTCCAGAGTCTGGGACTAGCGGGGGGGCCACAGATACGCAGTATTTT. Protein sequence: CASSPESGTSGGATDTQYF.

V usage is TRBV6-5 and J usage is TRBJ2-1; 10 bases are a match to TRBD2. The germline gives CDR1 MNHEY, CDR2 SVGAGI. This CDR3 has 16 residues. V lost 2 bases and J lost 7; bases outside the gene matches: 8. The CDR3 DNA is TGTGCCAGCAGTTACCGGAGAGCGGGAGGGGTAAATGAGCAGTTCTTC. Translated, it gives CASSYRRAGGVNEQFF.